The clone carrying this T cell receptor (beta chain) was detected once. The sample comes from a study of blood T cell repertoires in COVID-19. Study information: Sample material is recorded as cDNA or gDNA derived from T cells, B-cell-depleted T cells, or PBMCs.

CDR1 and CDR2 from the germline V gene are SGHVS and FNYEAQ. The ends were cut back, 4 bases at V and 2 bases at J, with 9 bases in the middle. There are 13 residues in the CDR3. Across about two dozen US areas, participants ranged in age from roughly 18 to 95 years. Original analysis: Nucleated cell counts were estimated from reference gene primer amplification. Data came from immunoSEQ multiplex PCR; TCRdb stores just in-frame clones and leaves some out. V, J and clone size reflect that table, while D and trimming were determined from the DNA. Altogether around 300,000 clones are present, 70% to 90% being singletons, with the ten largest covering around 1%.

This receptor was taken from a woman in her 30s who had recovered from COVID-19. Sequencing was done on a sample of PBMCs or T cells enriched from blood (not recorded which). The V call is TRBV7-6, the J call TRBJ2-7; D may be TRBD2 (5 bases). In DNA, the CDR3 is TGTGCCAGCAGCTCTGGGGAGCCCTACGAGCAGTACTTC. Its protein product is CASSSGEPYEQYF.